The 21 T cell receptor beta chains below come from one sample, sequenced in a study of spatial heterogeneity in lung cancer. Study results and limitations: Expanded intratumoral alpha and beta TCR counts tracked tumor mutation counts.

Time point specified: sample taken at primary tumor resection. TCRdb processed the 5' RACE reads anew with MiXCR; each CDR3 protein has one entry. The profile covers roughly 4,400 distinct CDR3 sequences, with roughly 8.9% appearing a single time and around 17% taken by the ten largest. These TCRs' antigens remain unknown. The sample here was lung tumor tissue, taken at surgery. The receptor set was obtained from a female donor with early-stage non-small cell lung cancer.

The V call is TRBV10-1, the J call TRBJ2-4, with 9 nucleotides matching TRBD1. The ends lost 7 bases at V and 2 bases at J; junction bases unmatched: 6. CDR1 is WNHNN and CDR2 is SYGVQD in the germline V gene (reference sequence). CDR3 length: 15 residues. In DNA, the CDR3 is TGCGCCAGCACGGAGACAGGGGGATCCAAAAACATTCAGTACTTC. Protein: CASTETGGSKNIQYF.

This clonotype was observed a handful of times. The chain employs TRBV29-1 and TRBJ2-1; 8 bases match TRBD1. Germline V lookup: CDR1 SQVTM, CDR2 ANQGSEA. J was trimmed by 5 bases and V by 7 bases; bases with no gene match: 7. There are 13 residues in the CDR3. The CDR3 region is CSADRGRDNEQFF. The CDR3 bases are TGCAGCGCTGACAGGGGACGGGACAATGAGCAGTTCTTC.

This clonotype appeared a few times. One end of the junction fails to match germline, which may point to a read error. This chain uses TRBV6-5 with TRBJ1-1, with no clear D. Germline CDR1 reads MNHEY; CDR2 reads SVGAGI. This CDR3 is 14 amino acids long. CDR3: CASSYEALNIEAFF. In DNA form, the CDR3 reads TGTGCCAGCAGTTACGAGGCCTTGAACATTGAAGCTTTCTTT.

This chain uses TRBV28 with TRBJ1-6, with 8 bases matching TRBD1. Trimming cost V 4 bases and J 4 bases; bases outside gene matches: 15. Germline values: CDR1 MDHEN, CDR2 SYDVKM. The CDR3 has 19 amino acids. This CDR3 reads CASSYPGTGHDPYNSPLHF. Here the CDR3 DNA reads TGTGCCAGCAGTTACCCCGGGACAGGCCACGATCCTTATAATTCACCCCTCCACTTT.

Relative to its sample, this clonotype is medium-sized. This sequence joins TRBV7-3 and TRBJ2-5, with 12 bases aligning to TRBD2. The CDR3 runs to 16 residues. J gave up 3 bases and V 2 bases, and 4 bases lay outside the gene matches. Looked up from germline, CDR1 is SGHTA and CDR2 is FQGTGA. CDR3 nucleotide sequence: TGTGCCAGCAGCTTACTAGCGGGGGGGCCGGAAGAGACCCAGTACTTC. Protein product: CASSLLAGGPEETQYF.

By frequency in the sample, this clonotype is large. V gene TRBV7-2 combines with J gene TRBJ1-2; possible D gene TRBD1, 5 bases. Trimming stripped 0 bases from V and 6 bases from J, with 11 bases between. This CDR3 is 14 amino acids long. CDR1 is SGHTA and CDR2 is FQGNSA in the germline V gene. CDR3 bases: TGTGCCAGCAGCTTAGCGGGCAGGGTGGATGGCTACACCTTC. This sequence encodes CASSLAGRVDGYTF.

This clonotype was picked up a small number of times. The rearrangement uses TRBV10-3 and TRBJ2-7; the D call may be TRBD1 or TRBD2 (5 bases each). The CDR3 length is 14 residues. Germline CDR1 reads ENHRY; CDR2 reads SYGVKD. Between the trimmed V and J ends, which lost 4 bases and 7 bases, there was a span of 17 bases. CDR3 in amino acids: CAISAGANGVEQYF. Written as DNA, the CDR3 is TGTGCCATCAGTGCCGGGGCGAATGGGGTGGAGCAGTACTTC.

The V and J genes are TRBV18 and TRBJ2-7; no definite D call. Germline loops: CDR1 KGHSH, CDR2 LQKENI. CDR3 size: 14 residues. V lost 0 bases, J lost 3 bases, and 9 bases lay in between. CDR3: CASSPPPANYEQYF. The CDR3 nucleotides are TGTGCCAGCTCACCACCTCCTGCGAACTACGAGCAGTACTTC.

This chain connects TRBV20-1 to TRBJ1-6; possibly TRBD1 for D (6 bases). The germline V and J ends were trimmed by 3 bases and 7 bases, with 7 bases remaining between them. CDR1 and CDR2 from the germline V gene are DFQATT and SNEGSKA (reference sequence). The CDR3 runs 12 residues. CDR3 in amino acids: CSARDSNSPLHF. CDR3 in DNA: TGCAGTGCTAGGGACAGCAATTCACCCCTCCACTTT.

This clonotype was counted between two and nine times. The chain uses TRBV12-3 or TRBV12-4 and TRBJ2-1; 10 bases fit TRBD1. This CDR3 comprises 15 residues. J lost 4 bases, V lost 5 bases, and 5 bases had no gene match. As DNA, the CDR3 is TGTGCCAGCAGTACCGGGACAGGGGTTTACAATGAGCAGTTCTTC. Amino acids: CASSTGTGVYNEQFF.

The chain has TRBV3-1 and TRBJ1-6; D gene uncertain. Germline loops: CDR1 LGHDT, CDR2 YNNKEL (reference sequence). V gave up 4 bases and J gave up 7 bases, with 17 bases separating them. The CDR3 has 16 amino acids. The CDR3 sequence: CASSLLLTSGNSPLHF. The CDR3 DNA reads TGTGCCAGCAGCCTCCTCCTAACCTCGGGGAATTCACCCCTCCACTTT.

This clonotype was picked up a small number of times. This chain links TRBV7-9 with TRBJ2-1, with 9 bases fitting TRBD2. Germline-derived CDR1 and CDR2 are SEHNR and FQNEAQ (reference sequence). The CDR3 runs 16 residues. V shed 0 bases and J 2 bases; nucleotides not matched to a gene: 2. The CDR3 bases are TGTGCCAGCAGCTTAGCTCTAGCGGGGACCTACAATGAGCAGTTCTTC. It translates to CASSLALAGTYNEQFF.

The table lists this clonotype with a few counts. This chain connects TRBV12-3 or TRBV12-4 to TRBJ1-2, with D possibly TRBD1 on 6 matching bases. The CDR3 is 19 residues long. Deletions cut 3 bases from V and 4 bases from J, with 27 bases between. The DNA of the CDR3 is TGTGCCAGCAGTTTGCGCGGGCCGGACAGACTAGGCCAATCCTATGGCTACACCTTC. Translating gives CASSLRGPDRLGQSYGYTF.

The gene calls are TRBV5-8 and TRBJ2-5; 9 bases agree with TRBD1. The CDR3 loop spans 16 amino acids. CDR1 is SGHTS and CDR2 is YDEGEE in the germline V gene. The ends lost 4 bases at V and 2 bases at J; junction bases unmatched: 9. CDR3 sequence: CASSLGTGTQQETQYF. CDR3 bases: TGTGCCAGCAGCCTCGGGACAGGGACCCAACAAGAGACCCAGTACTTC.

This clonotype was detected many times. V is TRBV29-1 and J is TRBJ1-2; no reliable D call. The CDR3 is 14 residues long. Germline values: CDR1 SQVTM, CDR2 ANQGSEA. Trimming pared 5 bases from V and 1 base from J, leaving 14 bases between. CDR3 loop: CSVFRHSLNYGYTF. CDR3 sequence (DNA): TGCAGCGTTTTTAGACACTCGCTTAACTATGGCTACACCTTC.

This clonotype has only a few counts. The chain couples TRBV3-1 to TRBJ2-2; the D is unclear. The CDR3 has 13 residues. V lost 5 bases to trimming and J lost 3 bases, with 7 bases between them. Looked up from germline, CDR1 is LGHDT and CDR2 is YNNKEL (reference sequence). CDR3 region: CASSSGYTGELFF. The DNA of the CDR3 is TGTGCCAGCAGCTCAGGATACACCGGGGAGCTGTTTTTT.

In this sample, this clonotype turned up many times. The chain couples TRBV5-4 to TRBJ2-1; 9 bases agree with TRBD2. From germline, CDR1 is SGHNT and CDR2 YYREEE (reference sequence). The CDR3 totals 18 residues. V lost 0 bases, J lost 0 bases, and 7 bases stayed unmatched. The CDR3: CASSLALAGGSSYNEQFF. In DNA form, the CDR3 reads TGTGCCAGCAGCTTGGCCCTGGCGGGGGGGAGCTCCTACAATGAGCAGTTCTTC.

This clonotype was detected ten times or more. The chain uses TRBV2 and TRBJ1-1; the match to TRBD1 covers 10 bases. Germline-derived CDR1 and CDR2 are SNHLY and FYNNEI. The CDR3 runs to 15 residues. Trimming removed 2 bases from V and 7 bases from J; junction bases left unmatched: 7. The CDR3 loop is CASSEKTGGLGEAFF. As DNA, the CDR3 is TGTGCCAGCAGTGAAAAGACAGGGGGCCTCGGTGAAGCTTTCTTT.

This clonotype was observed a few times. This chain connects TRBV7-2 to TRBJ2-5, with D possibly matching TRBD2 (5 bases). Germline CDR1 is SGHTA and CDR2 is FQGNSA. This CDR3 is 12 amino acids long. Deletions cut 4 bases from V and 2 bases from J, with 5 bases between. CDR3 residues: CASSSGQETQYF. For the CDR3, the DNA is TGTGCCAGCAGCTCGGGACAAGAGACCCAGTACTTC.

This clonotype occurred a few times. V is TRBV20-1 and J is TRBJ2-7; TRBD1 might be the D (6 bases). Germline loops: CDR1 DFQATT, CDR2 SNEGSKA (reference sequence). The CDR3 runs to 12 residues. V was clipped by 3 bases and J by 6 bases, with 12 bases between them. The CDR3 DNA reads TGCAGTGCTAGCGCGACCAGGGGCGAGCAGTACTTC. Its protein is CSASATRGEQYF.

V and J are TRBV7-8 and TRBJ2-3; no reliable D call. CDR1 and CDR2 (germline): SGHVS, FQNEAQ. The CDR3 spans 16 residues. V was shortened by 5 bases and J by 2 bases, with 17 bases between the two germline ends. The DNA of the CDR3 is TGTGCCAGCAGCCCAAGATTGGGTCTTATCACAGATACGCAGTATTTT. It is translated as CASSPRLGLITDTQYF.